The T cell receptor (beta chain) under discussion was sequenced for a study of response to subunit inactivated influenza vaccine. Concerning this clonotype: Its antigen is unidentified.

This CDR3 comprises 15 residues. The V segment lost 0 bases and the J segment 6 bases; nucleotides outside the gene matches: 3. The germline V gene has CDR1 DFQATT and CDR2 SNEGSKA (reference sequence). MiXCR was run by TCRdb on the RT-PCR reads, yielding one entry per CDR3 protein. The sample includes more than 700,000 distinct CDR3 sequences, around 20% of them seen just once. Study results and limitations: Every seasonal influenza vaccination brings in few new T cells, the authors suggested.

The starting material was PBMCs from blood, obtained 5 to 6 days after vaccination. The chain couples TRBV20-1 to TRBJ2-1, with 12 bases fitting TRBD2. The origin of this receptor is a man aged 50 to 59 who received an inactivated influenza vaccine. This CDR3 is CSARDLAGGRNEQFF. The CDR3 nucleotides are TGCAGTGCTAGAGATCTAGCGGGGGGGCGCAATGAGCAGTTCTTC.